This T cell receptor (beta chain) was profiled in a study of neurological immune-mediated disorders (dated by TCRdb to between 2017 and 2020). Regarding the research as a whole: Using UMI-based sequencing, the study compared peripheral blood TCR-beta repertoires from patients with HTLV-I-associated myelopathy (HAM/TSP), patients with multiple sclerosis, and healthy controls. The roughly 110 TCR-beta libraries covered PBMC samples along with longitudinal samples, technical triplicates, and paired sorted CD4+ and CD8+ T-cell subsets. Longitudinal HAM/TSP and healthy donors had 3 time-points each (about 3-45 month intervals). The cohort included some 70 subjects: approximately 14 with HAM/TSP, around 34 with multiple sclerosis, and 20 or so healthy controls.

From cysteine to phenylalanine, the CDR3 is 14 amino acids long. The CDR3 DNA has 42 bases and is translated from base 1. The germline V gene yields KGHSH for CDR1 and LQKENI for CDR2. A distance of 10 bases separates the germline ends of V and J, which lose 2 bases and 6 bases respectively. To synthesize cDNA, template-switch 5'RACE was performed with a primer carrying a 10-nucleotide random unique molecular identifier so that each TCR transcript was tagged. Over 170 million TCR-beta sequences, covering 15-18 subjects, were produced in each sequencing run. Total RNA was extracted with the RNeasy kit. Using the KAPA Real-time Library Amplification kit, TCR-beta VDJ regions were amplified with primers for the TCR constant region and the 5'RACE anchor. A first PCR added sample indexes and Illumina adaptors, and a second PCR then raised library yield. After Ampure bead purification, the TCR product of roughly 650 bp was size-selected on a 2% E-gel SizeSelection system. Before pooling, library quality was assessed on a Bioanalyzer, concentration was determined with Qubit, and library quantification was performed with the Kapa Library Quantification kit. An Illumina HiSeq 2500 sequenced the libraries paired-end 2 x 150 bp. To increase sequence diversity, about 25-31% phiX was spiked into each library pool. Turning to the authors' computational methods: Quality-filtered reads were processed with the UMI-based MiGEC pipeline, which removed over 75% of raw TCR sequences during error correction. IMGT germline references were used for aligning VDJ genes, and each clonotype was defined as a unique CDR3 amino acid sequence together with its V-J genes. Clonal expansion, Shannon diversity and CDR3 relatedness were evaluated with VDJtools (CalcPairwiseDistances, ClusterSamples), while phylogenetic trees were built in CLCbio workbench. Clones with at least 8 unique UMIs were defined as expanded, with this threshold being based on coefficient-of-variation modelling across technical triplicates. TCRdb redid the processing of the public reads, applying fastp at Q25 and MiXCR, and retained in-frame beta chains. For every CDR3 protein sequence, its rows merge into one entry that carries the most common genes and DNA. TCRdb, rather than the study authors, made the V and J calls. The sample table holds 50,000 or so distinct CDR3 sequences, of which roughly 13% were seen once. The ten largest clones capture 4.5% of the sample.

The time point tag for this specimen amounts to: longitudinal time-point 2. Unsorted PBMC libraries were generated from 2 million PBMCs stored in RNAlater at -80 °C until RNA extraction. Peripheral blood was subjected to Ficoll-Hypaque density gradient centrifugation to isolate PBMCs, which were then cryopreserved in liquid nitrogen. The paper as a whole reports these results and caveats: TCR clonal expansion was greatest in HAM/TSP patients and smallest in MS patients, who ranked below even healthy controls. No identical CDR3 amino acid sequences were shared among expanded clones across subjects, suggesting private TCR-beta repertoires in all groups.

This clonotype was seen repeatedly, ten times or more. Its antigen remains unidentified. Per-nucleotide qualities are absent, and no much larger clonotype sits a single base away. The sequencing input was PBMCs. This sequence was found in a male donor with HTLV-1-associated myelopathy (HAM/TSP). The rearranged chain carries TRBV18 and TRBJ2-2, with a tentative D gene TRBD2 over 5 matching bases. Here the CDR3 is given as CASSPFSEAGELFF. The nucleotide sequence is given as TGTGCCAGCTCACCATTTAGCGAGGCCGGGGAGCTGTTTTTT.